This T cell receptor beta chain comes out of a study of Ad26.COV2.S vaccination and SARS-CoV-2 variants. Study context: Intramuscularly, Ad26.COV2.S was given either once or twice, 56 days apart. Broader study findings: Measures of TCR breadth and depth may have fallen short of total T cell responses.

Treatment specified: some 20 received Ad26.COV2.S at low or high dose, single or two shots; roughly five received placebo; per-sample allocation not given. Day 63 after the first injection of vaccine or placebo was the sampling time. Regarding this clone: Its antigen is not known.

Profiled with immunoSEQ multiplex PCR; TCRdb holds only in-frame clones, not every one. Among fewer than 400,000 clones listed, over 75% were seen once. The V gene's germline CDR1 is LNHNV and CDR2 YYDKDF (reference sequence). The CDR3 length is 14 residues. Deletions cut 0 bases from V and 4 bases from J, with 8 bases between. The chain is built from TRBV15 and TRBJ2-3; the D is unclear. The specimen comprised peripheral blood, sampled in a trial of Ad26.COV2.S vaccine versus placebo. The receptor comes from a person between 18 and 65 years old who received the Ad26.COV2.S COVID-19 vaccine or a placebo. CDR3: CATSRDHQSDTQYF. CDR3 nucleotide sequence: TGTGCCACCAGCAGAGATCACCAATCAGATACGCAGTATTTT.